The following is a T cell receptor beta chain sequence with its context. Its antigen target is currently unknown. This sample was taken from a study of monozygotic twins with inflammatory bowel disease (dated by TCRdb to the late 2010s). Concerning the study at large: The complete study included about 28 monozygotic twin pairs: 19 IBD-discordant Danish pairs and nine German pairs, of which four were IBD-concordant and five were IBD-discordant. Each individual had, on average, about 151 000 unique TCRalpha sequences and 181 000 unique TCRbeta sequences available for analysis. Disease-associated traits were sought mainly through comparisons between IBD patients and their genetically identical healthy co-twins within discordant pairs.

From each donor, a roughly 2.5 ml peripheral blood sample was drawn into PAXgene tubes and stored at -80 degrees C. Without T cell sorting, total RNA was isolated from whole blood using the PAXgene blood miRNA kit on an automated QIAcube. Deep TCRalpha and TCRbeta repertoire profiling with unique molecular barcoding was performed on peripheral blood of monozygotic twin pairs concordant or discordant for inflammatory bowel disease. Smoking habits were recorded for all twin pairs, and individuals were classified as current, former or never smokers. Receptors were amplified or captured by 5' RACE. Each TCR library was prepared from about 3.5 ug of total RNA. For each sample, cDNA synthesis with SMARTScribe reverse transcriptase was split into eight separate reactions. During cDNA synthesis, template switching was used to introduce unique molecular identifiers that contained a 6-nucleotide sample barcode. TCRalpha and TCRbeta cDNA was amplified in two nested PCRs of about 17 and 10 cycles, and bead purification was carried out after each PCR. Before amplification, the cDNA was treated with uracil DNA-glycosylase and purified using the QIAquick PCR purification kit. The second PCR added Illumina TruSeq-compatible adapters along with sample-specific barcodes. TapeStation and Qubit were used to check library quality and concentration, and 4 to 6 ng of each library went into the pool. The pooled libraries were sequenced with 2 x 100 bp reads and custom sequencing primers on an Illumina HiSeq2500 single-index Rapid Run. Turning to the authors' computational methods: PCR and sequencing errors were corrected by UMI-based consensus assembly using MiGEC version 1.2.6. MiXCR version 2.1.1 was used for V(D)J alignment, clonotype assembly and CDR3 extraction. Normalisation of gene usage, clonotype sharing and MAIT/NKT TCR abundance was achieved by analysing the top 1000, 10 000 and 20 000 clonotypes per sample. After downsampling to 27 000 UMIs, diversity was calculated as the inverse Simpson index using the vegan R package. Paired Mann-Whitney U tests were applied to discordant twin pairs, and Benjamini-Hochberg correction was used for multiple testing. TCRdb reprocessed the reads; each CDR3 protein sequence makes one entry, and DNA is unavailable. The V and J calls and clone size come from TCRdb's table, not from the authors' own analysis. The table for this sample lists 110,000 to 150,000 distinct CDR3 sequences. Clones ranked in the top ten supply more than 0.95% of the sample.

General study outcomes and caveats: Because patients were on differing immunosuppressive treatments, the repertoires may have picked up extra background noise and inter-individual variability. No single strong signal or clonotype linked to IBD turned up in the results, so the idea that one exists was not supported. The analysis was unable to tell apart different T cell subtypes. Fewer clonotypes were shared with other individuals by IBD patients than by healthy twins, most markedly in patients showing signs of disease activity. IBD patients had lower TCRbeta repertoire diversity, measured by the inverse Simpson index, than their healthy co-twins. Concordant and discordant twins showed no difference in repertoire similarity, possibly because of limited statistical power.

The sequenced material came from blood. This clonotype was sampled from a human donor with ulcerative colitis or Crohn's disease, or a healthy co-twin of an affected twin (not recorded which).

Here the CDR3 is given as CATGGLSNQPQHF. This chain joins TRBV24-1 to TRBJ1-5; the TCRdb D gene call, TRBD1, has no DNA to confirm it. CDR1 KGHDR and CDR2 SFDVKD are derived from the germline V gene. Its CDR3 holds 13 amino acids, cysteine through phenylalanine. Nucleotide data are not available.